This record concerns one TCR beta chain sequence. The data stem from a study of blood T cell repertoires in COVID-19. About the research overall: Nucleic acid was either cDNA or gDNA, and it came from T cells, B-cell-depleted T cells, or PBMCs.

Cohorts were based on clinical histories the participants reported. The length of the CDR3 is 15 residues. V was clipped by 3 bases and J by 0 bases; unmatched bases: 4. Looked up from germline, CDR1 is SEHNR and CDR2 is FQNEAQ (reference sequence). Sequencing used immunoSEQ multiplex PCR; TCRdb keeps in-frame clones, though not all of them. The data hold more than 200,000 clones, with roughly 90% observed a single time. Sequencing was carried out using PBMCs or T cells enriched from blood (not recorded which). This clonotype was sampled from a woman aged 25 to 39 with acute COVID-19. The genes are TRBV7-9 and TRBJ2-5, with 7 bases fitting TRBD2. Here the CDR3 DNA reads TGTGCCAGCAGCTTTCGGAGCGGGGACCAAGAGACCCAGTACTTC. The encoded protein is CASSFRSGDQETQYF.